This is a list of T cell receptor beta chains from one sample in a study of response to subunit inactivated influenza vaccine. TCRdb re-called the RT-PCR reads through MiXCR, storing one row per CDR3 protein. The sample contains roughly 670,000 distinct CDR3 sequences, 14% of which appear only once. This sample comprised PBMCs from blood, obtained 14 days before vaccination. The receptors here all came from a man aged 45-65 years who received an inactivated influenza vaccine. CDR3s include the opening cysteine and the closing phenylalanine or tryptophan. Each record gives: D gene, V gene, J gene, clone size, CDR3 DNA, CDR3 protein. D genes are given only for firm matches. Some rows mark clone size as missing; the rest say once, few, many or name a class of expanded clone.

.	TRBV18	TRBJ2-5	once	TGTGCCAGCTCACCCCGGATGCCTGGGAGAACGGAGACCCAGTACTTC	CASSPRMPGRTETQYF
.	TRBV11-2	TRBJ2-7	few	TGTGCCAGCAGCTTAGTCAGGGGCTCGCCCTACGAGCAGTACTTC	CASSLVRGSPYEQYF
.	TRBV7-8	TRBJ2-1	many	TGTGCCAGCAGCAACACTTACAATGAGCAGTTCTTC	CASSNTYNEQFF
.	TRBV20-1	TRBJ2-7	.	TGCAGTGCTCCAGGGTTGGGCAGCTACGAGCAGTACTTC	CSAPGLGSYEQYF
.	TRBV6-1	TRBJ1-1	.	TGTGCCAGCAGAAACCAATTGAGGGACGGCGGGGGGACTGAAGCTTTCTTT	CASRNQLRDGGGTEAFF
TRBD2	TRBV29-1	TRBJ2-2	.	TGCAGCGTCGGACTCTCTAGCGGGAGCCAAACCGGGGAGCTGTTTTTT	CSVGLSSGSQTGELFF
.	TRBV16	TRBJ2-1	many	TGTGCCAGCAGCCGGGTCGGGCAGGGGAATTTCAATGAGCAGTTCTTC	CASSRVGQGNFNEQFF
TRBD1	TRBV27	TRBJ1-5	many	TGTGCCAGCAGTTCGGGGACAGGGCGGAATCAGCCCCAGCATTTT	CASSSGTGRNQPQHF
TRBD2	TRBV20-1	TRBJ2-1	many	TGCAGTGCTCCACCCCTACTAGCGGAGGGCTACAATGAGCAGTTCTTC	CSAPPLLAEGYNEQFF
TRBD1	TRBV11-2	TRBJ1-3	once	TGTGCCAGCAGCCGAACCGACAGGGGGCCTTTCTCTGGAAACACCATATATTTT	CASSRTDRGPFSGNTIYF
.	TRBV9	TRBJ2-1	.	TGTGCCAGCAGCGCAAGCGGGACAAACTACAATGAGCAGTTCTTC	CASSASGTNYNEQFF
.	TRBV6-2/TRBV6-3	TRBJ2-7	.	TGTGCCAGCAGTTCCCCGGCCGTATACGAGCAGTACTTC	CASSSPAVYEQYF
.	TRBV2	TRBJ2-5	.	TGTGCCAGCAGTGAATGGGGGCCTGTAGAGACCCAGTACTTC	CASSEWGPVETQYF
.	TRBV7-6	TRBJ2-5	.	TGTGCCAGCAGCCCCCTGCAGGGTCAGACCCAGTACTTC	CASSPLQGQTQYF
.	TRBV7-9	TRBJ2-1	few	TGTGCCAGCAGCCCCCGGGGGCAGCTTATGAATGAGCAGTTCTTC	CASSPRGQLMNEQFF
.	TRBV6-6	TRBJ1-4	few	TGTGCCAGCAGTTGGCGGGAAAAACTGTTTTTT	CASSWREKLFF
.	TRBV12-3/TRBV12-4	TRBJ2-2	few	TGTGCCAGCAGTTTCGGAGGGGCTAGCTGGTTCGAGCCGCCGGACACCGGGGAGCTGTTTTTT	CASSFGGASWFEPPDTGELFF
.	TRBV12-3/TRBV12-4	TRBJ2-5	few	TGTGCCAGCAGTTTCCCGCAGGGCCCTATCCAAGAGACCCAGTACTTC	CASSFPQGPIQETQYF
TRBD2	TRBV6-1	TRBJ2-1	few	TGTGCCAGCAGTGCTAGCGGGGGACCCTACAATGAGCAGTTCTTC	CASSASGGPYNEQFF
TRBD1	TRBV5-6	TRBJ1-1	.	TGTGCCAGCAGCCCCGGGGCCGGGACAGGGGGTTTGAACACTGAAGCTTTCTTT	CASSPGAGTGGLNTEAFF
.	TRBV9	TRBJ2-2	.	TGTGCCAGCAGCGTAGCCCGGATCCGGAACACCGGGGAGCTGTTTTTT	CASSVARIRNTGELFF
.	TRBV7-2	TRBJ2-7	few	TGTGCCAGCAGCATACGTATCGGGGGAACATACGAGCAGTACTTC	CASSIRIGGTYEQYF
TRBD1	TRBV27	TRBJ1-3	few	TGTGCCAGCAGCCGACAGGGGGCTGGAAACACCATATATTTT	CASSRQGAGNTIYF
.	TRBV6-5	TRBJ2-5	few	TGTGCCAGCAGTTACTCGAATCATGGGGGGGAGACCCAGTACTTC	CASSYSNHGGETQYF
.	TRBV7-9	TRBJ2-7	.	TGTGCCAGCAGCTTGGGGGACAAGGCCTACGAGCAGTACTTC	CASSLGDKAYEQYF
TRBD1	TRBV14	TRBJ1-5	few	TGTGCCAGCAGCCAAAAGACAGGGGGCGGTCAGCCCCAGCATTTT	CASSQKTGGGQPQHF
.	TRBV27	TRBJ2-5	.	TGTGCCAGCGGTGGGGGGCATGGGGAGACCCAGTACTTC	CASGGGHGETQYF
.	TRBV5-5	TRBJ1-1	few	TGTGCCAGCAGCCACACTGGCCTGTGGGAGAACACTGAAGCTTTCTTT	CASSHTGLWENTEAFF
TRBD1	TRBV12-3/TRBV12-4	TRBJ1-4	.	TGTGCCAGCAGATTGGGACAGCTTAATGAAAAACTGTTTTTT	CASRLGQLNEKLFF
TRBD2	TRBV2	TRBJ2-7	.	TGTGCCAGCCGTCGGCTAGCGGAGTACGAGCAGTACTTC	CASRRLAEYEQYF
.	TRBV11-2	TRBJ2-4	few	TGTGCCAGCAGCTTAGGGGTTATCCAGTACTTC	CASSLGVIQYF
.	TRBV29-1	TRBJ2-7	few	TGCAGCGCCCTTCGGGAGGGGGCGAATCTCGAGCAGTACTTC	CSALREGANLEQYF
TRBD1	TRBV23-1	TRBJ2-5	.	TGCGCCAGCAGTCAATCGATAATGGGACAGGGGGCCTCTTGGCAAGAGACCCAGTACTTC	CASSQSIMGQGASWQETQYF
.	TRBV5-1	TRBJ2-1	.	TGCGCCAGCAGCTTGGACGTGGGGGACTACAATGAGCAGTTCTTC	CASSLDVGDYNEQFF
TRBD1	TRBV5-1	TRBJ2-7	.	TGCGCCAGCAGCTCAGAACACAGGGGGACGGCCTACGAGCAGTACTTC	CASSSEHRGTAYEQYF
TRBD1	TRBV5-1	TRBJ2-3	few	TGCGCCAGCAGCTTGACCGGGACAGGGCAATATACGCAGTATTTT	CASSLTGTGQYTQYF
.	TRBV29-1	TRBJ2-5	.	TGCAGCGTTGCCAGGGGAGGGGGAGAGACCCAGTACTTC	CSVARGGGETQYF
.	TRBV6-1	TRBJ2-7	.	TGTGCCAGCAGACGCGGGACTGACTACGAGCAGTACTTC	CASRRGTDYEQYF
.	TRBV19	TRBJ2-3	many	TGTGCCAGTGCTCCAGGGGGGGCCCTAGCAGATACGCAGTATTTT	CASAPGGALADTQYF
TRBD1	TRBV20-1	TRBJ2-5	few	TGCAGTGCTAGAGTACCACAGGGGGCAGGAGAGACCCAGTACTTC	CSARVPQGAGETQYF
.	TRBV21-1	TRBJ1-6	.	TGTGCCAGCCCGGCCCGGGGTGACGGCAATAATTCACCCCTCCACTTT	CASPARGDGNNSPLHF
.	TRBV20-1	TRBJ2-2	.	TGCAGTCTGAGACACCCGAACACCGGGGAGCTGTTTTTT	CSLRHPNTGELFF
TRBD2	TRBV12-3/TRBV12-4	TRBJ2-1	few	TGTGCCATCACTTGGGGGGGAGACAATGAGCAGTTCTTC	CAITWGGDNEQFF
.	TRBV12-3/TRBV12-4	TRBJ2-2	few	TGTGCCACCACCCCCGTCGGAACCGGGGAGCTGTTTTTT	CATTPVGTGELFF
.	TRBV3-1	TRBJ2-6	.	TGTGCCAGCAGCCCCTCGAGCTCTGGGGCCAACGTCCTGACTTTC	CASSPSSSGANVLTF
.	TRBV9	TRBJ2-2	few	TGTGCCAGCAGTCCTCGGGGGGACACGAACACCGGGGAGCTGTTTTTT	CASSPRGDTNTGELFF
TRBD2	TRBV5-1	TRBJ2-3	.	TGCGCCAGCAGCTTGGGGACTAGCGGGAGGACCTATTCGCAGTATTTT	CASSLGTSGRTYSQYF
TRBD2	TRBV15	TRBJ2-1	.	TGTGCCACCAGCAGAGATGCGGGAGCGTACAATGAGCAGTTCTTC	CATSRDAGAYNEQFF
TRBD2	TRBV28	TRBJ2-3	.	TGTGCCAGCAGTTTTAGTCCAGCGGGAGGTACAGATACGCAGTATTTT	CASSFSPAGGTDTQYF
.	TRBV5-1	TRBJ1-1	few	TGCGCCAGTCGTGGGGGTTTGGCGTCTCATGAAGCTTTCTTT	CASRGGLASHEAFF
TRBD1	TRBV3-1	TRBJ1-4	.	TGTGCCAGCAGCGACAGGGCTTTTAATGAAAAACTGTTTTTT	CASSDRAFNEKLFF
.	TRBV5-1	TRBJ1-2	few	TGCGCCAGCAGCCGACAGGCCCCTAACTATGGCTACACCTTC	CASSRQAPNYGYTF
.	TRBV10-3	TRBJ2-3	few	TGTGCCACACACGGGACTAGCACAGATACGCAGTATTTT	CATHGTSTDTQYF
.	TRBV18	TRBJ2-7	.	TGTGCCAGCTCACCACTCCGGGACGAGCAGTACTTC	CASSPLRDEQYF
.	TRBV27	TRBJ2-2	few	TGTGCCAGCAGGATACAGAACACCGGGGAGCTGTTTTTT	CASRIQNTGELFF
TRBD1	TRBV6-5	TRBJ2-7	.	TGTGCCAGCAGTTACTCGAACAGGGGCGGCTACGAGCAGTACTTC	CASSYSNRGGYEQYF
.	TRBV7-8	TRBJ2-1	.	TGTGCCAGCAGCTTAAATTACCACTCCTACAATGAGCAGTTCTTC	CASSLNYHSYNEQFF